Reported below is one TCR beta chain. Antigen unknown. This sample stems from a study of OX40 agonist ivuxolimab in advanced cancers. In the study overall: One hepatocellular carcinoma and a couple of cutaneous melanoma patients partially responded. Whole-study results and caveats: At 0.1 to 3.0 mg/kg, clonal expansion of CD4+ and CD8+ blood T cells had occurred by week 6. Expanded peripheral T cells had an undetermined antigen specificity.

The assay was immunoSEQ multiplex PCR, and TCRdb's table has in-frame clones only and misses some. The data contain about 68,000 clones, around 83% of them singletons. The CDR3 sequence is 14 residues long. This chain links TRBV12-1 with TRBJ2-7; TRBD2 is taken as the D call from the table, unchecked against the DNA. TRBV12-1 is termed a pseudogene. This TCR came from an adult with an advanced solid tumor such as melanoma, head and neck, liver or kidney cancer. Sequenced here: CD4+ or CD8+ T cells sorted from blood, sampled in a trial of the OX40 agonist ivuxolimab. CDR3 bases: TGTGCCAGCAGTGCGGAGCGGGGGGGCCTCGAGCAGTACTTC. It translates to CASSAERGGLEQYF.